This TCR beta chain came from a study of shared clonotypes between healthy human individuals (TCRdb year 2020). Background on the whole study: Two women and a few men aged 18 to 49 years were included in the cohort. For each donor, three plates each were used for CD4 naive and CD4 memory, two plates were used for CD8 naive, and one plate was used for CD8 memory. Blood TCR repertoires of about 5 healthy adults were deeply sequenced to estimate repertoire size and the extent of clonotype sharing between individuals. Libraries were prepared and TCR repertoires were sequenced by different laboratories using diverse techniques, in order to increase sequencing depth and limit assay-specific biases. Leukapheresis yielded between about 0.9 and 9 billion PBMCs per donor. On the study overall, not on this receptor specifically: Based on pairwise subsampling, the degree of clonotype sharing among donors was expected to be affected by sequencing depth. Only blood was sampled, and tissue TCR repertoires likely differ from those in blood. Clonotypes shared by all four sorted-subset donors showed higher generation probabilities than non-shared clonotypes. Because the study included a small number of donors, the genetic and exposure-history diversity represented was limited. Approximately 5% of naive CD4, more than 3% of naive CD8, around 2.3% of memory CD4, and about 0.4% of memory CD8 clonotypes were shared across several donors. Even with the large sequencing depth, rarefaction of the sorted-subset datasets indicated that sequencing was incomplete. Naive subsets generally had larger estimated clonotype richness than memory subsets.

Donors were healthy HIV-negative adults with no recently reported acute infections or vaccinations. All donors were Caucasian adults living in Nashville, Tennessee, USA. Magnetic negative selection was used to enrich CD4+ T cells, after which naive cells were positively selected on CD45RA and the negative fraction became the memory subset. Blood was obtained by leukapheresis, after which PBMCs were separated by Ficoll-Histopaque density gradient centrifugation and cryopreserved in liquid nitrogen vapor phase. Purity and quantity of every magnetically sorted T cell population were checked by analytical flow cytometry. Each sorted fraction had its genomic DNA isolated and then quantified by UV absorbance on a Nanodrop 2000c. Using the deep immunoSEQ assay, TCR CDR3 regions were amplified from genomic DNA by multiplex PCR. Extracted genomic DNA from each cell subset was spread evenly across all wells of several immunoSEQ 96-well plates, with each plate serving as a replicate. Each replicate PCR for sorted subsets received around 210 ng genomic DNA, equal to about 30,000 T cell genomes. Purified libraries were measured with a Qubit 3.0 fluorometer, size-checked on a Bioanalyzer 2100, and measured again with the KAPA Library Quantification kit. A separate single-read 150-cycle Illumina NextSeq 550 flow cell was used to sequence each immunoSEQ 96-well plate. The study's own analysis went as follows. Because only junctional sequences without quality scores were contained in the immunoSEQ output, filtering matching that applied to full-length reads could not be performed. To assign V/J genes and CDR3, sequences were annotated using PyIR, a Python wrapper for IgBLAST v1.9, with IMGT germline references. Reads were filtered out if the reads had weak V/J assignments (E-value above 1e-6), no CDR3, stop codons, out-of-frame junctions, or ambiguous translated residues. V3J clonotypes were defined as sequences sharing an identical inferred V gene, J gene, and CDR3 amino acid sequence. Percentage overlap between repertoires was calculated by dividing the number of shared unique clonotypes by the size of the smaller repertoire. Repertoire richness was assessed with RTK rarefaction, the Chao1 estimator, and Recon v2.1 estimates of unobserved clonotypes. OLGA was used to compute generation probabilities for all TCRbeta clonotypes that the gDNA method yielded from a few donors. Held by TCRdb, this immuneACCESS table contains in-frame sequences only and omits some clones. Under half of the omission traces to an unresolved V gene where checked; the cause of the rest is unknown. The DNA gave D and trimming, while V, J and clone size come from that table. In this sample the table shows more than 850,000 clones, 75% to 80% of which occur a single time. Of the sample, under 0.65% falls within the top ten clones.

From the germline V gene, CDR1 is MDHEN and CDR2 is SYDVKM. V loses 5 bases at its end and J loses 8 bases; junction bases beyond the gene matches: 7. Counted from cysteine to phenylalanine, this CDR3 has 13 amino acids. This entry keeps only the CDR3 DNA: 39 bases, framed from base 1. This clone was seen only a few times. Its binding antigen is unknown. The record has no base qualities; no much larger clone is one base away. The sequence joins TRBV28 to TRBJ1-2, with 8 bases aligning to TRBD1. The sequence was collected from a man in his late teens or twenties in good health. Some clones in this sample may be carry-over from other donors' samples. The sample taken for sequencing was memory CD4+ T cells from PBMCs. The meaning of the sample's cell subset or site label: CD45RA-negative fraction. CDR3 reads: CASSTDRGRGYTF. The DNA sequence is given as TGTGCCAGCAGTACAGACAGGGGAAGGGGCTACACCTTC.